This TCR beta chain was profiled in a study of cytomegalovirus exposure and HLA in healthy donors. Study-wide background: Some 85 million unique TCRs from HLA-typed donors were held in an early data release.

Study results and caveats: The study flagged 150 to 200 TCR beta chains as cytomegalovirus-associated. As confirmed in vitro, a few CMV-associated chains were specific for CMV antigens.

CDR3 size: 15 residues. Trimming at V came to 5 bases and at J to 7 bases, leaving 9 bases not matched to a gene. Looked up from germline, CDR1 is SEHNR and CDR2 is FQNEAQ (reference sequence). This PCR relied on a set of 60 Vbeta primers and 13 Jbeta primers. Sequenced by immunoSEQ multiplex PCR; TCRdb stores in-frame clones only, minus some. The sample shows 150,000 to 200,000 clones, approximately 80% of them seen only once. For this clone: No antigen is known for it.

The rearrangement links TRBV7-9 to TRBJ1-4; 8 positions match TRBD1. The TCR sequence derives from a woman in her 50s in good health and CMV-seronegative. Sequenced sample: PBMCs. CDR3 sequence reads: CASSPVDRGPEKLFF. The CDR3 DNA is TGTGCCAGCAGCCCGGTCGACAGGGGACCTGAAAAACTGTTTTTT.